Listed here are 14 T cell receptor beta chains from one sample, sequenced in a study of CXCR3-negative and CXCR3-positive naive CD8 T cells. The authors made the TRB cDNA libraries by 5' RACE using UMI labels. TCRdb reprocessed the 5' RACE reads, with one entry per CDR3 protein and no DNA. The listing contains roughly 24,000 distinct CDR3 sequences. The sequenced sample was naive CXCR3- CD8+ T cells from blood. The subset was: CD45RO-CCR7+CD27+CD95- naive CD8+ T cells lacking CXCR3 (TNR3-). The origin of the receptors is a human donor in good health. Some clones in this sample may be carry-over from other donors' samples.

The chain joins TRBV19 to TRBJ2-1; lacking DNA, the TRBD1 call made by TCRdb goes unchecked. Per germline, CDR1 LNHDA and CDR2 SQIVND (reference sequence). The CDR3 is 15 residues long. CDR3 in amino acids: CASNRDRTLYNEQFF.

The V call is TRBV4-1, the J call TRBJ2-1. Germline lookup yields CDR1 MGHRA and CDR2 YSYEKL. The CDR3 is 14 amino acids. Here the CDR3 reads CASSQGTTYNEQFF.

The gene calls are TRBV5-1 and TRBJ2-1; no DNA is available, so the TRBD1 call from TCRdb remains unchecked. Per germline, CDR1 SGHRS and CDR2 YFSETQ. CDR3 length: 17 residues. The CDR3 loop reads CASSLDDPGQVYNEQFF.

CDR3 region: CASSGFLATEAFF. J is TRBJ1-1 and V is TRBV28; there is no DNA to check the TCRdb D call of TRBD1. CDR1 and CDR2 (germline): MDHEN, SYDVKM. The CDR3 loop spans 13 amino acids.

The chain couples TRBV6-2 or TRBV6-3 to TRBJ2-7. Germline CDR1 and CDR2: MNHEY and SVGEGT. CDR3 size: 14 residues. CDR3 amino acids: CASSYSTSAHEQYF.

The chain employs TRBV7-6 and TRBJ2-2. The germline CDR1 and CDR2 sequences are SGHVS and FNYEAQ. This CDR3 region has 13 residues. The CDR3 region is CASSLLTVGELFF.

The gene calls are TRBV7-9 and TRBJ2-7; absent DNA, TCRdb's TRBD2 call cannot be checked. Germline V gene lookup returns CDR1 SEHNR and CDR2 FQNEAQ (reference sequence). The CDR3 covers 15 residues. The CDR3 sequence is CASSGEASPYYEQYF.

V and J are TRBV12-3 or TRBV12-4 and TRBJ1-4. The CDR3 contains 15 residues. This chain's CDR3 is CASSQRVPTNEKLFF.

V and J are TRBV29-1 and TRBJ2-7; TCRdb indicates TRBD1, and absent DNA this call remains unverified. The CDR3 covers 11 residues. Germline CDR1 reads SQVTM; CDR2 reads ANQGSEA. The CDR3 loop is CSVESGNEQYF.

The chain recombines TRBV7-9 with TRBJ2-1. CDR1 is SEHNR and CDR2 is FQNEAQ in the germline V gene (reference sequence). The CDR3 totals 12 residues. CDR3 region: CASTSKVDEQFF.

The chain recombines TRBV6-5 with TRBJ1-1. There are 13 residues in the CDR3. The germline gives CDR1 MNHEY, CDR2 SVGAGI. The CDR3 sequence: CASSYSTRSEAFF.

V usage is TRBV29-1 and J usage is TRBJ2-2; TCRdb proposes TRBD1, but this gene call is untestable without DNA. Per the germline V gene, CDR1 is SQVTM and CDR2 is ANQGSEA. The length of the CDR3 is 16 residues. CDR3 protein: CSVRPDDRAIAGELFF.

The gene calls are TRBV12-3 or TRBV12-4 and TRBJ1-2. The CDR3 covers 14 residues. CDR3: CASTFRALSYGYTF.

The V gene is TRBV6-5, the J gene TRBJ2-1; checking the TCRdb D call of TRBD2 is not possible without DNA. The CDR3 has 15 amino acids. Germline lookup yields CDR1 MNHEY and CDR2 SVGAGI. CDR3 protein: CASSYSGTLDNEQFF.